This TCR beta chain was captured by sequencing in a study of spatial heterogeneity in lung cancer. Study information: Averaged across combinations, each unique TCR and UMI pairing appeared more than ten times in raw reads, which were uncorrected.

Stated time point: sample taken at primary tumor resection. Researchers sequenced whole RNA taken from tumor, nontumor lung or frozen PBMC without sorting. The approximately 77 donors had untreated early-stage non-small cell lung cancer. A unique molecular identifier was attached to every TCR cDNA molecule. A single record per CDR3 protein comes from TCRdb applying MiXCR to the 5' RACE reads. The table has roughly 80,000 distinct CDR3 sequences, around an eighth seen once. Germline V gives CDR1 DFQATT, CDR2 SNEGSKA (reference sequence). The CDR3 has 14 residues. The clonotype was recovered from a male donor with early-stage non-small cell lung cancer. The V and J genes are TRBV20-1 and TRBJ2-2, with 7 bases fitting TRBD1. The sample was PBMCs, taken at surgery. CDR3 residues: CSASGTANTGELFF. The CDR3 coding sequence is TGCAGCGCCTCCGGGACAGCGAACACCGGGGAGCTGTTTTTT.